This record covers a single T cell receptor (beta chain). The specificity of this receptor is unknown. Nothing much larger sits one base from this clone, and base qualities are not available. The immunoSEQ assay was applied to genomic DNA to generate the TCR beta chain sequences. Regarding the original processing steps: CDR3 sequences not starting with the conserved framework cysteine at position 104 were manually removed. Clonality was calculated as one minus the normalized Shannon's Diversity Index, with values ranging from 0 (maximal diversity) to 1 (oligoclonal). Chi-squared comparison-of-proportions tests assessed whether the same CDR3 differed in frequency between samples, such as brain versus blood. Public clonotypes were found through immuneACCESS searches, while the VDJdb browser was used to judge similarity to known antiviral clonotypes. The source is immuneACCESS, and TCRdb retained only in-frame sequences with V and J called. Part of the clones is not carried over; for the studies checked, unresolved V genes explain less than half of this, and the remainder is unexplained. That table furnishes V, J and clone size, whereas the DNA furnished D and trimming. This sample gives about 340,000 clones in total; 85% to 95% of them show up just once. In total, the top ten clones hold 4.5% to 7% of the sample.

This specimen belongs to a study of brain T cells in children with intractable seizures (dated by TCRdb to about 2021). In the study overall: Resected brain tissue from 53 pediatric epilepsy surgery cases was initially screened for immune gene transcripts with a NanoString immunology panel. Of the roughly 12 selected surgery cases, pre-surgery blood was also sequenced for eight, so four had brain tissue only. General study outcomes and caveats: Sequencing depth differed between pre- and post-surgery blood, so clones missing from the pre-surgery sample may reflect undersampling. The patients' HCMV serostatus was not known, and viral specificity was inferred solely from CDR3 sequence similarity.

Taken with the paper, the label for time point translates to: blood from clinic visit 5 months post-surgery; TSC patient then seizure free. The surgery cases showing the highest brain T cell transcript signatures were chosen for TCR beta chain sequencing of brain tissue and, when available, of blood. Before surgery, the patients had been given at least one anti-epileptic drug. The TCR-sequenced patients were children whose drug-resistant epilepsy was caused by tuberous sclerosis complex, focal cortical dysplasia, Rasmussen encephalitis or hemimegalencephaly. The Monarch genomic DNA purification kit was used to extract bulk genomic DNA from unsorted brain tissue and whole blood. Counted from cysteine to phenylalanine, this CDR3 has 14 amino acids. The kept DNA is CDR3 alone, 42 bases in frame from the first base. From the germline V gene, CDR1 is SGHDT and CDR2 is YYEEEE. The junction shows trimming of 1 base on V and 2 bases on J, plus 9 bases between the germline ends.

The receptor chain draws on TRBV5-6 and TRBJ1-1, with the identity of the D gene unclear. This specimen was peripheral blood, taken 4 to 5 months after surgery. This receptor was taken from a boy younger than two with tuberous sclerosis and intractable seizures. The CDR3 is CASSLPERNTEAFF. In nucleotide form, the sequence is TGTGCCAGCAGCTTGCCAGAGCGAAACACTGAAGCTTTCTTT.